This T cell receptor beta chain was sequenced during a study of beta chain features in type 1 diabetes. Across the whole study: The patient and healthy donor groups were comparable for age, gender and cell yields.

Markers CD45RO/CCR7/CD25/CD127/CD95/CD27 served to sort CD4+ naive, central memory, regulatory and stem cell-like memory cells. TCRB transcripts that were expressed got sequenced, as all of the isolated RNA had been reverse transcribed. Profiled with immunoSEQ multiplex PCR; TCRdb holds only in-frame clones, not every one. The sample contains about 150,000 clones, 10% of which appear only once. Germline loops: CDR1 SGHTA, CDR2 FQGNSA. CDR3 size: 16 residues. V shed 5 bases and J 6 bases; nucleotides not matched to a gene: 11. The specimen was naive CD4+ T cells from blood. This clonotype was sampled from a young man in good health. V gene TRBV7-2 combines with J gene TRBJ2-2; 8 bases are shared with TRBD2. CDR3 protein: CASSRTSTSRAGELFF. The DNA of the CDR3 is TGTGCCAGCAGCCGGACTAGCACTTCGAGGGCCGGGGAGCTGTTTTTT.